This TCR beta chain was documented in a study of OX40 agonist ivuxolimab in advanced cancers. Across the study: A history of anti-PD-1, anti-PD-L1 or anti-CTLA-4 therapy was acceptable, and approximately 40% had some. Three patients showed partial responses: one hepatocellular carcinoma and two cutaneous melanoma cases. The study's findings and limits: Researchers report that CD8+ T cells had, on average, more expanded clones than CD4+. Blood T cells, both CD4+ and CD8+, expanded clonally by week 6 at 0.1 to 3.0 mg/kg.

This clone has just one count. Its antigen is unknown. Germline V lookup: CDR1 MNHNS, CDR2 SASEGT. V was pared by 4 bases and J by 1 base, with 10 bases between. The CDR3 is made up of 14 amino acids. TCRdb's table, derived via immunoSEQ multiplex PCR, lists solely in-frame clones and lacks some. The sample lists some 81,000 clones, roughly 85% seen once, with approximately 0.61% in the top ten. The sample in question was CD4+ or CD8+ T cells sorted from blood, obtained in a trial of the OX40 agonist ivuxolimab. The J gene is TRBJ2-5, the V gene TRBV6-1; D might be TRBD2 (6 bases). The sequence was collected from an adult with an advanced solid tumor such as melanoma, head and neck, liver or kidney cancer. This CDR3 reads CASSANGGQETQYF. The CDR3 region has the DNA TGTGCCAGCAGTGCAAACGGGGGCCAAGAGACCCAGTACTTC.